These T cell receptor beta chains were read from a single sample in a study of blood T cell repertoires in COVID-19. TCRdb keeps only in-frame clones here, not all; method: immunoSEQ multiplex PCR. The data hold roughly 230,000 clones, with approximately 84% observed a single time. Sequences were obtained from peripheral blood. All receptors come from a man between 50 and 59 years old with active or convalescent COVID-19. CDR3s include the opening cysteine and the closing phenylalanine or tryptophan. A D gene is named only where the DNA matches it firmly. Expanded clones are given a class, and other clones once, few, many or no size at all.

D | length | J | V | size | DNA | CDR3
TRBD2 | 16 | TRBJ2-7 | TRBV5-5 | NA | TGTGCCAGCAGCTTCCGAGCGGGGGACCTCTCCTACGAGCAGTACTTC | CASSFRAGDLSYEQYF
NA | 13 | TRBJ2-2 | TRBV6-5 | few | TGTGCCAGCAGTTACCCCCCTCCCGGGGAGCTGTTTTTT | CASSYPPPGELFF
TRBD1 | 16 | TRBJ1-2 | TRBV2 | NA | TGTGCCAGCAGTGAAGCTTTTAGGACAGGGAACTATGGCTACACCTTC | CASSEAFRTGNYGYTF
TRBD2 | 17 | TRBJ2-2 | TRBV5-1 | NA | TGCGCCAGCAGCTTGCAGACTAGCGGGGGGAACGCCGGGGAGCTGTTTTTT | CASSLQTSGGNAGELFF
NA | 13 | TRBJ2-7 | TRBV6-5 | NA | TGTGCCAGCAGCCGCGTAGGGGGCTACGAGCAGTACTTC | CASSRVGGYEQYF
TRBD1 | 15 | TRBJ2-3 | TRBV5-4 | once | TGTGCCAGCAACCCCGGGACAGGGGGCGGCGATACGCAGTATTTT | CASNPGTGGGDTQYF
NA | 15 | TRBJ2-2 | TRBV10-3 | NA | TGTGCCATCAGTTTACAGGGTTCGAACACCGGGGAGCTGTTTTTT | CAISLQGSNTGELFF
TRBD1 | 17 | TRBJ2-3 | TRBV19 | once | TGTGCCAGTAAGGGGACAGGGGTCGGTGTTGGCACAGATACGCAGTATTTT | CASKGTGVGVGTDTQYF
NA | 15 | TRBJ1-1 | TRBV7-2 | NA | TGTGCCAGCAGCTTAGGTCCGGGAGTAGGCTCTGAAGCTTTCTTT | CASSLGPGVGSEAFF
NA | 15 | TRBJ1-6 | TRBV4-3 | NA | TGCGCCAGCAGCCAAGAGCTGACGGGTAATTCACCCCTCCACTTT | CASSQELTGNSPLHF
NA | 14 | TRBJ1-5 | TRBV19 | NA | TGTGCCAGTAGTATGGGGGGGGGTCCTCAGCCCCAGCATTTT | CASSMGGGPQPQHF
TRBD1 | 13 | TRBJ1-5 | TRBV29-1 | few | TGCAGCGTAGGGGACAGGGACGATCAGCCCCAGCATTTT | CSVGDRDDQPQHF
NA | 13 | TRBJ2-1 | TRBV2 | NA | TGTGCCAGCAGGGCCAGGACAGCTAATGAGCAGTTCTTC | CASRARTANEQFF
NA | 17 | TRBJ2-2 | TRBV7-3 | NA | TGTGCCAGCAGCCTCACCGGTGGGGGCGCGAACACCGGGGAGCTGTTTTTT | CASSLTGGGANTGELFF
NA | 14 | TRBJ1-4 | TRBV7-9 | NA | TGTGCCAGCAGCCACGACAGCCGCAGGGAAAAACTGTTTTTT | CASSHDSRREKLFF
TRBD2 | 18 | TRBJ2-3 | TRBV5-1 | NA | TGCGCCAGCAGCTTGGAACTAGCGGGGGAGCCTGGCACAGATACGCAGTATTTT | CASSLELAGEPGTDTQYF
TRBD2 | 13 | TRBJ2-7 | TRBV4-3 | NA | TGCGCCAGCAGCCAGGGACTAGGCTACGAGCAGTACTTC | CASSQGLGYEQYF
NA | 13 | TRBJ1-1 | TRBV19 | NA | TGTGCCAGTAGTATGGTGGCGAACACTGAAGCTTTCTTT | CASSMVANTEAFF
TRBD1 | 16 | TRBJ2-7 | TRBV27 | few | TGTGCCAGCAGTTTATCAGCCGGACAGGGGGGCTACGAGCAGTACTTC | CASSLSAGQGGYEQYF
TRBD2 | 16 | TRBJ2-3 | TRBV6-5 | NA | TGTGCCAGCAGTTTCCGACTAGCGGGGGGGCCCGGTACGCAGTATTTT | CASSFRLAGGPGTQYF
NA | 13 | TRBJ1-1 | TRBV3-1/TRBV3-2 | NA | TGTGCCAGCAGCCAAGAGGAGGGAACTGAAGCTTTCTTT | CASSQEEGTEAFF
NA | 13 | TRBJ2-2 | TRBV4-2 | NA | TGTGCCAGCAGCCAAGAACTCACCGGGGAGCTGTTTTTT | CASSQELTGELFF
NA | 13 | TRBJ2-1 | TRBV25-1 | NA | TGTGCCAGCAGTGAAGGGTGGGGCAGTGAGCAGTTCTTC | CASSEGWGSEQFF
NA | 15 | TRBJ1-5 | TRBV19 | NA | TGTGCCAGTAGCACTTCGGGAGGGAGCAATCAGCCCCAGCATTTT | CASSTSGGSNQPQHF
NA | 14 | TRBJ1-1 | TRBV4-3 | NA | TGCGCCAGCAGCCAAGAGCCCAGTTCCACTGAAGCTTTCTTT | CASSQEPSSTEAFF
NA | 15 | TRBJ2-3 | TRBV18 | NA | TGTGCCAGCTCACCAAACGAGAGAAGCACAGATACGCAGTATTTT | CASSPNERSTDTQYF
NA | 12 | TRBJ1-2 | TRBV4-1 | few | TGCGCCAGCAGCCAAGTCGGAGGTGGCTACACCTTC | CASSQVGGGYTF
TRBD1 | 15 | TRBJ2-2 | TRBV6-5 | NA | TGTGCCAGCAGTAGTAACAGGGGGCGGACCGGGGAGCTGTTTTTT | CASSSNRGRTGELFF
NA | 16 | TRBJ2-7 | TRBV4-3 | once | TGCGCCAGCAGCCAAGAACGGAACAGACCACCTGACGAGCAGTACTTC | CASSQERNRPPDEQYF
TRBD1 | 14 | TRBJ1-1 | TRBV2 | NA | TGTGCCAGCACCCTGACAGGGCCCAGAACTGAAGCTTTCTTT | CASTLTGPRTEAFF
TRBD1 | 13 | TRBJ2-7 | TRBV20-1 | NA | TGCAGTGCTAGTTCCCCAGGGGGCGATGAGCAGTACTTC | CSASSPGGDEQYF
TRBD1 | 14 | TRBJ1-1 | TRBV28 | NA | TGTGCCAGCGGTACAGGGGGCTTCGGCACTGAAGCTTTCTTT | CASGTGGFGTEAFF
TRBD1 | 14 | TRBJ2-7 | TRBV4-1 | NA | TGCGCCAGCAGCCCTCGACAGGGTAACTACGAGCAGTACTTC | CASSPRQGNYEQYF
TRBD1 | 15 | TRBJ2-3 | TRBV11-1 | NA | TGTGCCAGCAGCCTCAGACAGGGAAGCACAGATACGCAGTATTTT | CASSLRQGSTDTQYF
TRBD1 | 14 | TRBJ2-7 | TRBV29-1 | NA | TGCAGCGTCAGAATCGGGACAGGGACCTACGAGCAGTACTTC | CSVRIGTGTYEQYF
NA | 13 | TRBJ1-1 | TRBV7-9 | NA | TGTGCCAGCAGCTGGACAGAGAACACTGAAGCTTTCTTT | CASSWTENTEAFF
NA | 15 | TRBJ1-3 | TRBV4-3 | few | TGCGCCAGCAGCCAAGATTGGGACAAGGGGGACACCATATATTTT | CASSQDWDKGDTIYF
TRBD1 | 14 | TRBJ1-3 | TRBV5-4 | NA | TGTGCCAGCAGCTTGGCGGGACAGGCGACCACCATATATTTT | CASSLAGQATTIYF
TRBD2 | 17 | TRBJ2-3 | TRBV9 | NA | TGTGCCAGCAGCGTAGACCAACTAGCGGGCAGGCCAGATACGCAGTATTTT | CASSVDQLAGRPDTQYF
TRBD1 | 15 | TRBJ1-6 | TRBV6-2/TRBV6-3 | few | TGTGCCAGCAGTGACAGCGGGACAGGGCCATCACCCCTCCACTTT | CASSDSGTGPSPLHF
NA | 13 | TRBJ2-7 | TRBV5-1 | NA | TGCGCCAGCAGCTTACGGGGATCCTACGAGCAGTACTTC | CASSLRGSYEQYF
NA | 13 | TRBJ2-2 | TRBV7-8 | NA | TGTGCCAGCACCGTAAGCGGGCGCTGGGAGCTGTTTTTT | CASTVSGRWELFF
NA | 14 | TRBJ1-5 | TRBV6-5 | NA | TGTGCCAGCAGTTACTCTCGCGCCTTGGAGCCCCAGCATTTT | CASSYSRALEPQHF
NA | 13 | TRBJ2-7 | TRBV12-3/TRBV12-4 | NA | TGTGCCAGCAGTTTGGGGCAACCACACGAGCAGTACTTC | CASSLGQPHEQYF
TRBD2 | 15 | TRBJ2-1 | TRBV2 | NA | TGTGCCAGCAGTGAAAACAGCGGGGGAGTAGGAGAGCAGTTCTTC | CASSENSGGVGEQFF
TRBD1 | 12 | TRBJ1-5 | TRBV12-3/TRBV12-4 | NA | TGTGCCAGCAGCACAGGGGGCCCTATCCAGCATTTT | CASSTGGPIQHF
TRBD1 | 15 | TRBJ2-2 | TRBV11-1 | NA | TGTGCCAGCAGCTTTGGGACAGGGCAGAACGGGGAGCTGTTTTTT | CASSFGTGQNGELFF
TRBD1 | 16 | TRBJ1-5 | TRBV28 | many | TGTGCCAGCAGGCTCCTCAATCCAGGGGGCAGGCAGCCCCAGCATTTT | CASRLLNPGGRQPQHF